This T cell receptor beta chain stems from a study of regulatory T cells in long-lasting Graves disease. The TCR beta library used iRepertoire HTBI primers with Arm-PCR amplification of CDR3. A single record per CDR3 protein comes from TCRdb applying MiXCR to the multiplex PCR reads. The sample includes hundreds of thousands of distinct CDR3 sequences, about 16% of them seen just once. The time point here: newly diagnosed GD, antithyroid drugs for less than 3 months. TCR sequences were obtained from RNA taken from PBMCs. In this cohort, patients came from an endocrinology department located in Xi'an, China. Separately, the same data were catalogued under a study of T cells in Graves' hyperthyroidism and ophthalmopathy. That work adds: Pregnant or lactating patients were excluded, as were those with uncontrolled infection or other autoimmune disease. In the blood, most expanded thyroid clonotypes above 0.001 appeared as well.

The sequence derives from a woman in her forties or fifties with Graves disease. Source: peripheral blood mononuclear cells (PBMCs), taken at new diagnosis, from a patient treated with antithyroid drugs.

This CDR3 reads CASSVSSGANVLTF. The CDR3 DNA follows: TGTGCCAGCAGTGTCTCATCTGGGGCCAACGTCCTGACTTTC. V is TRBV6-1 and J is TRBJ2-6; the D is unclear. This CDR3 region has 14 residues. V was pared by 4 bases and J by 1 base, with 5 bases between. CDR1 MNHNS and CDR2 SASEGT come from the germline V gene.